The source of this T cell receptor (beta chain) is a study of technical replicates of blood from several donors (dated by TCRdb to about 2017). V gives up 6 bases and J gives up 5 bases, and the segment between their germline ends measures 13 bases. The cysteine opens and the phenylalanine closes a CDR3 of 13 amino acids. Only the CDR3 region is kept as DNA, spanning 39 bases read in frame from base 1. Per the germline V gene (reference sequence), SEHNR is the CDR1 and FQNEAQ is the CDR2. For this clone: There is no known antigen for this receptor. The record has no base qualities; no much larger clone is one base away.

Library generation was performed with the immunoSEQ multiplex PCR assay. TCRdb re-hosts the immuneACCESS table, in-frame sequences only. Its copies lack some clones; in the studies checked, an unresolved V gene accounts for under half of them, and the cause for the rest is not known. The sample table holds approximately 73,000 clones, of which roughly 93% were seen once. The ten largest account for approximately 0.24% of the sample. The sample consisted of T cells isolated from PBMCs. The TCR sequence derives from a human donor in good health. Recombination joined TRBV7-9 with TRBJ1-2; 6 matching bases give a weak D call of TRBD1. At the DNA level, the sequence is TGTGCCAGCAGGCCGGGACATGCATATGGCTACACCTTC. Its protein is CASRPGHAYGYTF.